This is a list of T cell receptor beta chains from one sample in a study of Ad26.COV2.S vaccination and SARS-CoV-2 variants. Sequenced by immunoSEQ multiplex PCR; TCRdb stores in-frame clones only, minus some. The sample records about 350,000 clones, about 87% being singletons. The specimen comprised peripheral blood, sampled in a trial of Ad26.COV2.S vaccine versus placebo. The receptors were gathered from a person between 18 and 59 years old who received the Ad26.COV2.S COVID-19 vaccine or a placebo. CDR3s leave out the opening cysteine and the closing phenylalanine or tryptophan. Not every row has a clone size; where given, it reads once, few, many or a size class.

j_call: TRBJ2-4
clone_size: .
v_call: TRBV7-6
cdr3_aa: ASSLGQGENIQY

j_call: TRBJ1-5
clone_size: .
v_call: TRBV5-4
cdr3_aa: ASSLDQGGNQPQH

j_call: TRBJ2-7
clone_size: .
v_call: TRBV30
cdr3_aa: ASKTGDRPYEQY

j_call: TRBJ2-5
clone_size: .
v_call: TRBV5-4
cdr3_aa: ASSHRGGRETQY

j_call: TRBJ2-5
clone_size: once
v_call: TRBV6-6
cdr3_aa: ASTPQGGAQTQY

j_call: TRBJ2-7
clone_size: .
v_call: TRBV18
cdr3_aa: ASSPRTGSTYEQY

j_call: TRBJ2-3
clone_size: .
v_call: TRBV4-3
cdr3_aa: ASSQTLAGGQDTQY

j_call: TRBJ2-2
clone_size: .
v_call: TRBV5-6
cdr3_aa: ASSLVGDSNTGELF

j_call: TRBJ1-3
clone_size: .
v_call: TRBV7-9
cdr3_aa: ASSLGNTIY

j_call: TRBJ1-6
clone_size: .
v_call: TRBV11-1
cdr3_aa: ASDTGFYNSPLH

j_call: TRBJ2-3
clone_size: .
v_call: TRBV15
cdr3_aa: ATSRDLQGPTDTQY

j_call: TRBJ1-5
clone_size: few
v_call: TRBV7-3
cdr3_aa: ASSDTTDWGQPQH

j_call: TRBJ2-7
clone_size: .
v_call: TRBV7-2
cdr3_aa: ASSLEQGNYEQY

j_call: TRBJ1-5
clone_size: .
v_call: TRBV7-8
cdr3_aa: ASSSYVDRASQPQH

j_call: TRBJ2-5
clone_size: .
v_call: TRBV30
cdr3_aa: AWSVTAALKETQY

j_call: TRBJ1-1
clone_size: once
v_call: TRBV4-3
cdr3_aa: ASSQRAGQGWNTEAF

j_call: TRBJ1-5
clone_size: .
v_call: TRBV5-1
cdr3_aa: ASSSRRGTDPPNQPQH

j_call: TRBJ1-1
clone_size: .
v_call: TRBV5-6
cdr3_aa: ASSFGTLNTEAF

j_call: TRBJ2-1
clone_size: .
v_call: TRBV5-1
cdr3_aa: ASRFTPQVRVRQNEQF

j_call: TRBJ2-1
clone_size: .
v_call: TRBV7-3
cdr3_aa: ASSLGPPGLASYNEQF

j_call: TRBJ2-1
clone_size: .
v_call: TRBV18
cdr3_aa: ASSPYRQGAFNEQF

j_call: TRBJ1-2
clone_size: .
v_call: TRBV6-5
cdr3_aa: ASRMGQGHYGYT

j_call: TRBJ1-2
clone_size: .
v_call: TRBV4-3
cdr3_aa: ASSQEDLSSTRYT

j_call: TRBJ1-3
clone_size: .
v_call: TRBV11-2
cdr3_aa: ASSTGSSFGNTIY

j_call: TRBJ2-3
clone_size: .
v_call: TRBV3-1/TRBV3-2
cdr3_aa: ASSPSGGSTDTQY

j_call: TRBJ1-1
clone_size: .
v_call: TRBV28
cdr3_aa: ASSFRRDSNLGAF

j_call: TRBJ1-2
clone_size: .
v_call: TRBV5-5
cdr3_aa: ASSLKRDRLTNYGYT

j_call: TRBJ2-1
clone_size: .
v_call: TRBV28
cdr3_aa: ASSLSGLAGVAGEQF

j_call: TRBJ1-1
clone_size: .
v_call: TRBV11-2
cdr3_aa: ASRLGQGRTEAF

j_call: TRBJ2-3
clone_size: .
v_call: TRBV28
cdr3_aa: ASLRGLNTDTQY

j_call: TRBJ2-1
clone_size: .
v_call: TRBV9
cdr3_aa: ASSIRTSRGEQF

j_call: TRBJ2-1
clone_size: .
v_call: TRBV9
cdr3_aa: ASSVGGSVNEQF

j_call: TRBJ2-1
clone_size: .
v_call: TRBV6-5
cdr3_aa: ASSLGLAGINEQF

j_call: TRBJ2-1
clone_size: .
v_call: TRBV16
cdr3_aa: ASSPRIKLNNEQF

j_call: TRBJ2-7
clone_size: .
v_call: TRBV6-5
cdr3_aa: ASSRRDRIFYEQY

j_call: TRBJ2-7
clone_size: .
v_call: TRBV11-2
cdr3_aa: ATGRVGSVYEQY

j_call: TRBJ2-2
clone_size: .
v_call: TRBV27
cdr3_aa: ASRPGLAGTGELF

j_call: TRBJ2-7
clone_size: .
v_call: TRBV19
cdr3_aa: ASSIERGWQGYEQY

j_call: TRBJ2-1
clone_size: .
v_call: TRBV28
cdr3_aa: ASSPDRGRYNEQF

j_call: TRBJ2-2
clone_size: .
v_call: TRBV11-3
cdr3_aa: ASSPRKGATGELF